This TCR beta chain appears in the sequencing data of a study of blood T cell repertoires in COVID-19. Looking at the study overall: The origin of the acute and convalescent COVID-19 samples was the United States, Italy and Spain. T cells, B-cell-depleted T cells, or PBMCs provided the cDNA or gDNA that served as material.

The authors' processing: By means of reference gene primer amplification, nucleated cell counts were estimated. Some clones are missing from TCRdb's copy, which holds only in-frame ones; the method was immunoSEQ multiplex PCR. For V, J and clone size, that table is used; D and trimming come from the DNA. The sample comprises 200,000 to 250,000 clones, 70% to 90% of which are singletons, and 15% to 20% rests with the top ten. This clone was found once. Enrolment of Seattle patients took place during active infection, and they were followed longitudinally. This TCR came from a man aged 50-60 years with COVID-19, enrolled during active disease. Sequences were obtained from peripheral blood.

The CDR3 coding sequence is TGTGCCAGCAGAGGACAGGGGGGTGGAAACACCATATATTTT. Its protein is CASRGQGGGNTIYF. This sequence joins TRBV6-5 and TRBJ1-3, with 10 bases fitting TRBD1. The CDR3 extends over 14 amino acids. Germline V CDR1 and CDR2: MNHEY, SVGAGI. The trim removed 6 bases at V and 3 bases at J, leaving 2 bases unmatched.